This TCR beta chain derives from a study of T cells in Graves' hyperthyroidism and ophthalmopathy. TCR beta CDR3 region amplification was performed from RNA transcripts. The HTBI primer set served for first-round RT-PCR of the TCR CDR3. TCRdb redid the calling of the multiplex PCR reads with MiXCR, one entry per CDR3 protein. The repertoire has fewer than 110,000 distinct CDR3 sequences, about 50% of them found once; the top ten carry approximately 25%. Researchers barred patients who had uncontrolled infection, other autoimmune disease, pregnancy or lactation. Approximately 10 ml of fresh peripheral blood supplied the PBMCs. This clonotype appeared many times. The specimen sequenced was blood. The clonotype originates from a middle-aged man with Graves' hyperthyroidism.

CDR3 sequence reads: CASSLGMDNSPLHF. The CDR3 nucleotides read TGTGCCAGCAGTTTAGGGATGGATAATTCACCCCTCCACTTT. V gene TRBV2 combines with J gene TRBJ1-6; D ambiguous. V was clipped by 5 bases and J by 5 bases, with 10 bases between them. The CDR3 is made up of 14 amino acids. From germline, CDR1 is SNHLY and CDR2 FYNNEI.